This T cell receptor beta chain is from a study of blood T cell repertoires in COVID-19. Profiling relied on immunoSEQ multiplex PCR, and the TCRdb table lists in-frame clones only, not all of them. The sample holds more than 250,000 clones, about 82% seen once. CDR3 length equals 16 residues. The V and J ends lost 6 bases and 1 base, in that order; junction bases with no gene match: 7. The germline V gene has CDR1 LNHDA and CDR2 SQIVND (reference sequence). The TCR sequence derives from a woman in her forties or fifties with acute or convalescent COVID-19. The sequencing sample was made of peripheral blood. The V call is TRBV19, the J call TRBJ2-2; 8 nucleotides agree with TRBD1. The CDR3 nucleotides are TGTGCCAGTAGAAAAGAGGGGACAGGGAACACCGGGGAGCTGTTTTTT. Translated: CASRKEGTGNTGELFF.